The clone carrying this T cell receptor (beta chain) was seen a handful of times. Its antigen is unidentified. The CDR3 contains 16 residues. Germline values: CDR1 SGHTA, CDR2 FQGNSA. V dropped 5 bases and J dropped 7 bases, with 20 bases sitting between them. The data derive from a study of identical twins. Regarding the study as a whole: Abundant beta clonotypes from cord blood had fewer insertions, unlike memory repertoires, which showed none. With beta out-of-frame sequences, excess sharing by twins was weaker. Cross-sectional statistics underpinned the conclusions; the same donors were not followed.

After template switching added a universal primer site, the resulting cDNA carried unique molecular identifiers. TCRdb re-analysed the 5' RACE reads in MiXCR, keeping a single row per CDR3 protein. The sample holds around 450,000 distinct CDR3 sequences, 13% to 15% seen once. These data also featured in a second study, about yellow fever vaccine responses in identical twins.

The J gene is TRBJ2-2, the V gene TRBV7-2, with D tentatively TRBD2 (5 bases). This clonotype was obtained from a woman aged 18-29 years in good health. Sequenced sample: CD4+ T cells sorted from blood. The CDR3 nucleotides read TGTGCCAGCAGCCCACCTCCCGGGCATCGGGGCGGGGAGCTGTTTTTT. This translates into CASSPPPGHRGGELFF.